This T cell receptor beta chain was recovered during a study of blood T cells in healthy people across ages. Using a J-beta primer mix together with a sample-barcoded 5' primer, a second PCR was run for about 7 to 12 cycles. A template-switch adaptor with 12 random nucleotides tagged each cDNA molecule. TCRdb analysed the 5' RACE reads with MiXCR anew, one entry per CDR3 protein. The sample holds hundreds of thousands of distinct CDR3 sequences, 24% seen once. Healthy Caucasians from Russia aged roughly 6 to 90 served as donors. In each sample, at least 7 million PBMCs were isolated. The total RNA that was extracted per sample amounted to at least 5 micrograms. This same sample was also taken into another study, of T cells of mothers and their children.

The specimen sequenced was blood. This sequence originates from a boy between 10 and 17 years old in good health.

DNA for the CDR3: TGTGCCATCAGTGAGGCCGGGGAGGATGGCTACACCTTC. This encodes CAISEAGEDGYTF. The chain employs TRBV10-3 and TRBJ1-2; D is ambiguous. V gave up 2 bases and J gave up 6 bases, with 10 bases separating them. Per germline, CDR1 ENHRY and CDR2 SYGVKD. This CDR3 comprises 13 residues.